The 12 T cell receptor beta chains below come from one sample, sequenced in a study of graft-versus-host responses after intestinal transplantation (TCRdb year 2021). The intended sense of this specimen's time point label: cells obtained before transplantation from donor or recipient. Libraries were made using the immunoSEQ multiplex PCR assay. Sourced from immuneACCESS, this table was stored by TCRdb with only in-frame sequences that have V and J called. A share of the clones is absent; for the studies checked, an unresolved V gene accounts for under half, and the remainder has no known explanation. This sample holds approximately 90,000 clones; approximately 90% were observed only once. The leading ten clones occupy around 0.3% of the sample. These receptors' targets are unknown. This specimen consisted of unstimulated CD4+ T cells sorted from spleen or lymph node cells, obtained before transplant. The receptors originated from a human donor who was the organ donor for an intestinal transplant.

CDR3 sequence (DNA): TGTGCCAGCAGCACCCGGGACGCGGGGGAATACGAGCAGTACTTC. This encodes CASSTRDAGEYEQYF. The J gene is TRBJ2-7, the V gene TRBV2; 7 positions match TRBD2. The germline CDR1 and CDR2 sequences are SNHLY and FYNNEI. The CDR3 length is 15 residues. Trimming took 6 bases from V and 4 from J; bases not matched to a gene: 12. Variable domain in full (rest from reference TRBV2 and TRBJ2-7): EPEVTQTPSHQVTQMGQEVILRCVPISNHLYFYWYRQILGQKVEFLVSFYNNEISEKSEIFDDQFSVERPDGSNFTLKIRSTKLEDSAMYFCASSTRDAGEYEQYFGPGTRLTVT.

The V call is TRBV11-2, the J call TRBJ2-3; 8 bases fit TRBD2. Germline V gene sequence: CDR1 SGHAT, CDR2 FQNNGV. The CDR3 spans 13 residues. V lost 1 base and J lost 14; bases outside the gene matches: 8. CDR3 nucleotides: TGTGCCAGCAGCTTAGGGCCGGGACTAGTGTCGTATTTT. Its translation: CASSLGPGLVSYF.

The gene calls are TRBV12-5 and TRBJ2-7; 12 bases are shared with TRBD1. CDR1 and CDR2 from the germline V gene are LGHNT and FRNRAP. The CDR3 extends over 15 amino acids. The V segment lost 7 bases and the J segment 2 bases; nucleotides outside the gene matches: 6. The CDR3 region is CASALGQGAPYEQYF. The CDR3 DNA sequence: TGTGCTAGTGCCCTGGGACAGGGGGCCCCCTACGAGCAGTACTTC.

V usage is TRBV27 and J usage is TRBJ1-5, with D perhaps TRBD1 (6 bases). V gave up 5 bases and J gave up 7 bases, with 18 bases separating them. Germline CDR1 MNHEY, CDR2 SMNVEV (reference sequence). There are 15 residues in the CDR3. In DNA form, the CDR3 reads TGTGCCAGCAGTCCCCAGGGGTTTACAGGACAGCCCCAGCATTTT. Protein product: CASSPQGFTGQPQHF.

The genes are TRBV7-9 and TRBJ2-7; tentative D call: TRBD1 (6 bases). Germline V CDR1 and CDR2: SEHNR, FQNEAQ (reference sequence). The V gene lost 4 bases and the J gene lost 3 bases, with 10 bases spanning the gap. CDR3 length: 13 amino acids. Written as DNA, the CDR3 is TGTGCCAGCAGCTCCTCCAGGGGCTACGAGCAGTACTTC. Protein sequence: CASSSSRGYEQYF.

The CDR3 bases are TGTGCCAGCAGCTCTTCGGGGCGGGGGCGGAGCTCCTACAATGAGCAGTTCTTC. Its translation: CASSSSGRGRSSYNEQFF. V usage is TRBV11-3 and J usage is TRBJ2-1; a possible D gene is TRBD2 (7 bases). This CDR3 contains 18 residues. Trimming pared 4 bases from V and 0 bases from J, leaving 19 bases between. Per the germline V gene, CDR1 is SGHNT and CDR2 is YENEEA.

V usage is TRBV6-4 and J usage is TRBJ2-1, with TRBD1 as a possible D gene (6 bases). The CDR3 covers 19 residues. The germline gives CDR1 MRHNA, CDR2 SNTAGT. Trimming removed 0 bases from V and 0 bases from J, with 18 bases in between. Written as DNA, the CDR3 is TGTGCCAGCAGTGACTCGACGCCGATTGGACAGAACTCCTACAATGAGCAGTTCTTC. This sequence encodes CASSDSTPIGQNSYNEQFF.

This clone appeared a few times. The V call is TRBV10-3, the J call TRBJ2-5, with TRBD1 identical over 7 bases. Per germline, CDR1 ENHRY and CDR2 SYGVKD. The CDR3 sequence is 18 residues long. Losses at the gene ends were 3 bases for V and 4 bases for J; bases not matched to a gene: 17. CDR3 sequence reads: CAISDSTPGQTSLETQYF. The CDR3 DNA reads TGTGCCATCAGTGACTCAACCCCGGGACAGACCAGTTTAGAGACCCAGTACTTC.

The J gene is TRBJ1-5, the V gene TRBV19, with 8 bases lining up with TRBD1. V was pared by 1 base and J by 0 bases, with 14 bases of the junction left unmatched. The length of the CDR3 is 20 residues. Germline-derived CDR1 and CDR2 are LNHDA and SQIVND (reference sequence). DNA for the CDR3: TGTGCCAGTAGTATAGGGCCCCTGACAGGGGAAAGGGATAGCAATCAGCCCCAGCATTTT. This gives the protein CASSIGPLTGERDSNQPQHF. The complete variable domain, with remaining parts taken from reference TRBV19 and TRBJ1-5, reads DGGITQSPKYLFRKEGQNVTLSCEQNLNHDAMYWYRQDPGQGLRLIYYSQIVNDFQKGDIAEGYSVSREKKESFPLTVTSAQKNPTAFYLCASSIGPLTGERDSNQPQHFGDGTRLSIL.

The chain carries TRBV28 and TRBJ2-7, with 12 bases identical to TRBD2. CDR3 length equals 13 residues. Trimming removed 8 bases from V and 5 bases from J; junction bases left unmatched: 4. The germline V gene encodes CDR1 MDHEN and CDR2 SYDVKM. The CDR3 reads CASLTSGRDEQYF. The CDR3 coding sequence is TGTGCCAGCTTGACTAGCGGGAGAGACGAGCAGTACTTC. Combining the CDR3 with reference TRBV28 and TRBJ2-7 gives the whole variable domain DVKVTQSSRYLVKRTGEKVFLECVQDMDHENMFWYRQDPGLGLRLIYFSYDVKMKEKGDIPEGYSVSREKKERFSLILESASTNQTSMYLCASLTSGRDEQYFGPGTRLTVT.

The chain is built from TRBV5-1 and TRBJ2-5; D perhaps matches TRBD1 (6 bases). CDR3 size: 15 residues. CDR1 is SGHRS, CDR2 YFSETQ, per germline. V shed 5 bases and J shed 2 bases, with 16 bases lying between them. The CDR3 DNA reads as TGCGCCAGCAGGGACCAGGGGACCAGACAAGAGACCCAGTACTTC. This translates into CASRDQGTRQETQYF.

V gene TRBV20-1 combines with J gene TRBJ2-1; D remains unclear. CDR1 and CDR2 from the germline V gene are DFQATT and SNEGSKA (reference sequence). This CDR3 is 11 amino acids long. Trimming removed 6 bases at V and 12 bases at J, with 15 bases between. This CDR3 is CSAQYAMPQFF. CDR3 coding DNA: TGCAGTGCGCAGTATGCAATGCCGCAGTTCTTC.